The sequence of this TCR beta chain was determined in a study of cytomegalovirus exposure and HLA in healthy donors (dated by TCRdb to about 2017). Regarding the research as a whole: An earlier analysis of roughly 630 of the donors reported about 250 Gb of sequence data and 117 million unique TCR beta sequences from about 180 million T cells. Rather than using new phenotypic data, the later analysis identified candidate immune exposures from TCR beta sequences and from how often those sequences occurred across donors. Across 300 to 500 genotyped donors of the cohort, an average of about 200,000 unique TCR beta nucleotide sequences per donor were sequenced, and 15% to 20% of those sequences were non-productive. The study was designed to test whether signatures of past pathogen exposure could be identified by cataloging public T cell receptors. All discovery cohort repertoires had been generated using a single sequencing platform. The number of typed donors differed by locus: 629-630 for A, B, C, DRB1 and DQB1; approximately 520 for DQA1; approximately 610 for DPA1; and around 450 for DPB1. Donor age, sex, ethnicity and CMV serostatus were collected together with the repertoire data. Genome-wide SNP genotypes for about three fifths of the roughly 670 donors were used in a later genetic analysis, which treated that subset as a discovery cohort. HLA typing included class I and class II loci at four-digit resolution. The T cell repertoires of around 730 subjects were profiled by immunosequencing and related to cytomegalovirus serostatus. In an earlier analysis of 500 to 650 of the donors, high-throughput TCR beta sequencing was used to judge whether each TCR beta V gene segment behaved as functional or pseudogenic. Because of strong linkage in the cohort, roughly five DR-DQ haplotypes were treated as single units for association and clustering. A later analysis re-analyzed previously published TCR beta repertoires from 666 donors and added high-resolution HLA genotyping to study TCR occurrence patterns. High-throughput TCR immunosequencing, statistical association of individual TCRs with disease status, and machine learning were combined to predict cytomegalovirus infection status. About 300 gigabases of sequencing data and approximately 80 million unique TCR sequences were included in an early release covering over 600 HLA-typed donors. Of the roughly 400 genotyped donors, more than 75% were placed in the genetic ancestry cluster associated with self-reported Caucasian donors. Besides the first cohort of some 670 subjects, a separate validation cohort made up of 120 different subjects was used. Here is what the overall study found, with its caveats: A further reported finding was that TCR beta sequences accurately predicted the HLA-A and HLA-B alleles for most subjects in the first cohort. When HLA alleles, especially DR and DQ, strongly co-occurred, attributing TCR associations to individual alleles was difficult. The earlier analysis of approximately 540 of the donors excluded around 17 rarely observed V segments, including chromosome 9 orphons, because counts were too low. The only immune exposure information available for the cohort was CMV serostatus. A cluster of highly shared sequence variants was judged likely to be a technical artifact of the sequencing pipeline. Across donors, most TCR sequences were observed very rarely, whereas some public TCRs were present in many individuals. A later genetic analysis reported fewer N-insertions in productive TCRs among donors in an Asian-associated ancestry cluster than the roughly 620-donor mean. In vitro tests confirmed that a few of the cytomegalovirus-associated TCR beta chains recognize cytomegalovirus antigens. Linkage disequilibrium might explain the correlated functional status among segregating V segments, but an unknown experimental factor could not be excluded. Because some donors lacked HLA typing at each locus, the association tests relied only on the typed subset. According to a later analysis, TCR association rates differed among HLA loci, with DRB1 alleles showing the most associated TCRs and HLA-C alleles showing the fewest. Some IMGT-functional V segments, including TRBV6-2 and TRBV6-3, could not be told apart with the 87-base-pair reads, so those segments were excluded. Sequencing depth was assumed to be roughly uniform across donors in the presence/absence analyses, though that assumption may not hold. In the study, about 150 TCR beta chains were listed as associated with cytomegalovirus. The authors suggested that the approach could potentially be generalized to other disease states and immunological phenotypes. Specific HLA alleles were associated with over 15,000 TCR beta sequences at a false discovery rate of 0.05 in a later analysis. In a later analysis, HLA-associated TCR beta chains showed more clonal expansion and lower generation probabilities than non-associated chains that were equally common. The cohort was sequenced for TCR beta chains only, and without alpha or paired-chain data the features that could be detected were limited. V-gene and J-gene trimming of TCR beta chains was associated with a missense DCLRE1C variant in a later genetic analysis, and the association was replicated in an independent cohort. According to a later analysis, most CMV-associated TCR beta chains appeared to be HLA-restricted, and the HLA associations seemed to be driven largely by CMV exposure. Several of the top co-occurrence clusters appeared to be linked to parvovirus B19, influenza, CMV and Epstein-Barr virus, according to a later analysis. An earlier analysis of some 560 of the donors showed that most TCR beta V segments appeared in productive rearrangements either about 87% or about 30% of the time, which broadly matched IMGT annotations. In both the original and validation cohorts, the classifier was reported to diagnose cytomegalovirus status with high specificity and sensitivity.

The cohort comprised more than 550 healthy bone marrow donors. At the time of sampling, all cohort members were nominally healthy, though unrecorded immune exposures were likely present. The donor tested CMV seropositive and was one of the 289 seropositive cohort members. A peripheral blood sample was collected from each donor, and TCR beta sequencing was performed on peripheral blood mononuclear cells. Genomic DNA was extracted from the blood cell samples with the Qiagen DNeasy Blood Extraction Kit. The CDR3 runs 15 amino acids, cysteine and phenylalanine included. Just the 45-base CDR3 DNA is kept, in frame starting at base 1. The germline V gene yields SGHRS for CDR1 and YFSETQ for CDR2. The V end loses 6 bases and the J end loses 0 bases, and a stretch of 13 bases separates them. Library method: the immunoSEQ multiplex PCR assay. A mixture of 60 forward primers for TCR Vbeta segments and 13 reverse primers for TCR Jbeta segments was used in the multiplex PCR. The CDR3 region of rearranged TCR beta genes was amplified from genomic DNA with a multiplex PCR assay. The amplified TCR beta libraries were sequenced on the Illumina HiSeq System as 87-base-pair reads. Processing in the source paper ran as follows. A later analysis counted approximately 84 million unique TCR beta chains across the 550 to 700 repertoires, and some 12 million of these chains were shared by at least two donors. To remove PCR and sequencing errors, raw reads were error-corrected and collapsed into unique sequences using a nearest-neighbor algorithm that merged closely related sequences. V, D and J gene segments were assigned by aligning CDR3 sequences to IMGT reference sequences. Each retained sequence needed at least a six-nucleotide match to both a V gene segment and a J gene segment. Rearrangements were called productive when the CDR3 lacked stop codons and stayed in frame with V and J; all others were non-productive. CDR3 was defined according to IMGT convention as the region running from the second conserved V-encoded cysteine to the conserved J-encoded phenylalanine. The earlier analysis of 550 to 650 of the donors excluded any sequence lacking an unambiguous match to a single V gene segment. An earlier analysis of 500 to 600 of the donors classified V segments as functional when productive rearrangements were above 56.7% and as segregating when the standard deviation between donors was above 5%. To diagnose cytomegalovirus status from the catalog of TCR beta chain sequences, a statistical classification framework was built. In a later analysis, V and J genes were assigned by comparing TCR nucleotide sequences against IMGT/GENE-DB human TR gene sequences. In a later analysis, CDR3 sequences and most-parsimonious VDJ recombination scenarios were assigned using the TCRdist pipeline. A later analysis defined each TCR beta chain by its CDR3 amino acid sequence plus V-gene family, and excluded reads lacking a unique V-gene family. To address suspected cross-contamination and a sequencing artifact, a later analysis removed a few hundred highly shared, low-generation-probability nucleotide sequences. For each public chain, a later analysis derived a clonal expansion index from normalized ranks of inferred template counts within each repertoire. In a later analysis, generation probabilities were computed using a VDJ recombination model fitted to out-of-frame rearrangements, and the results were checked against IGoR. Hypergeometric tests were used in a later analysis to score TCR-TCR, TCR-HLA and TCR-CMV co-occurrence, with a repertoire-size bias correction applied to the TCR pairs. False discovery rates were estimated in a later analysis by permuting HLA or CMV assignments 20 times. In a later analysis, co-occurring TCRs were grouped using DBSCAN, and TCRdist sequence similarity was added for clustering within HLA-allele-positive subsets. Repertoires with fewer than 30,000 or more than 120,000 public chains, plus five repertoires with anomalous nucleotide sharing, were excluded from co-occurrence clustering. The table was pulled from immuneACCESS by TCRdb, which kept in-frame rearrangements only. Such tables lose some clones; where checked, under half of the loss comes from unresolved V genes, and the rest has no known cause. V and J calls and clone size come straight from that table; D and trimming were deduced from the DNA. This sample holds 100,000 to 150,000 clones; roughly a tenth were observed only once. The ten most abundant clones make up about 4.7% of the sample.

This clone was picked up a small number of times. It lacks a known antigen. Base qualities are missing; no much larger clone stands one base away. Sequencing was done on a sample of PBMCs. Rearrangement joined TRBV5-1 to TRBJ1-3; TRBD1 might be the D gene, on 5 matching bases. The receptor was isolated from a woman between 18 and 30 years old in good health and CMV-seropositive. CDR3 loop: CASTSGDASGNTIYF. The base sequence is TGCGCCAGCACGAGCGGGGACGCCTCTGGAAACACCATATATTTT.